Presented here are 5 T cell receptor beta chains from one specimen sequenced in a study of cytomegalovirus exposure and HLA in healthy donors. The table came from immunoSEQ multiplex PCR; TCRdb's copy has only in-frame clones and leaves some out. The data hold 200,000 or so clones, with more than 80% observed a single time. Sequenced input: PBMCs. The receptors shown here come from a man in his late teens or twenties in good health and CMV-seropositive.

The rearrangement uses TRBV6-4 and TRBJ2-1, with a weak D call TRBD1 (6 bases). The CDR3 spans 13 residues. Germline CDR1 MRHNA, CDR2 SNTAGT. Trimming stripped 8 bases from V and 4 bases from J, with 12 bases between. CDR3 DNA: TGTGCCAGCCGTGGACAGAGTTACAATGAGCAGTTCTTC. This codes for CASRGQSYNEQFF.

The chain couples TRBV9 to TRBJ2-3; 9 bases match TRBD2. Trimming at V came to 3 bases and at J to 5 bases, leaving 13 bases not matched to a gene. CDR1 SGDLS and CDR2 YYNGEE come from the germline V gene. CDR3 length: 17 amino acids. The CDR3 DNA is TGTGCCAGCAGCGAGGCCCGTAGCGGGAGATTCGGAGATACGCAGTATTTT. It is translated as CASSEARSGRFGDTQYF.

This chain uses TRBV4-1 with TRBJ2-1; TRBD2 agrees at 13 bases. The ends lost 4 bases at V and 6 bases at J; junction bases unmatched: 6. Looked up from germline, CDR1 is MGHRA and CDR2 is YSYEKL. This CDR3 has 16 residues. The CDR3: CASSPILAGGRNEQFF. CDR3 nucleotide sequence: TGCGCCAGCAGCCCCATACTAGCGGGAGGGCGCAATGAGCAGTTCTTC.

The chain links TRBV5-1 to TRBJ2-7; 9 nucleotides line up with TRBD1. V lost 4 bases and J lost 5; bases outside the gene matches: 4. The CDR3 sequence is 13 residues long. Germline-derived CDR1 and CDR2 are SGHRS and YFSETQ. CDR3 DNA sequence: TGCGCCAGCAGCCGGGACAGGGACGACGAGCAGTACTTC. This codes for CASSRDRDDEQYF.

The rearrangement joins TRBV30 to TRBJ2-7; 14 bases map to TRBD2. Unmatched junction bases numbered 9, after V lost 5 bases and J lost 6 bases. The CDR3 runs to 15 residues. The V gene's germline CDR1 is GTSNPN and CDR2 SVGIG (reference sequence). CDR3 coding DNA: TGTGCCTGGGGTCCGGGACTAGCGGGAGTTACCGAGCAGTACTTC. This gives the protein CAWGPGLAGVTEQYF.